This T cell receptor beta chain emerged from a study of CXCR3-negative and CXCR3-positive naive CD8 T cells. Study outcomes and limitations: TRB CDR3 properties served as the basis for inferring TCR strength, and surface CD5 was comparable between naive subsets. More hydrophobic TRB CDR3s were found in CXCR3-positive naive cells than in CXCR3-negative naive cells. Diversity in memory CD8+ cells fell much lower than the comparably high levels seen in both naive subsets.

Regarding this clonotype: The antigen remains undetermined.

The method, 5' RACE with UMI labels, was used to prepare the TRB cDNA libraries. After re-calling the 5' RACE reads, TCRdb lists one entry per CDR3 protein, DNA absent. The sample has approximately 120,000 distinct CDR3 sequences; the top ten hold 0.36%. The CDR3 covers 17 residues. In germline, CDR1 is MNHEY, CDR2 SVGAGI. A CD45RO-CCR7+CD27+CD95- profile was what naive CD8+ T cells displayed. The V call is TRBV6-5, the J call TRBJ2-3; the TCRdb D gene call, TRBD2, has no DNA to confirm it. The sequenced sample consisted of naive CXCR3+ CD8+ T cells from blood. The subset here: CD45RO-CCR7+CD27+CD95- naive CD8+ T cells expressing CXCR3 (TNR3+). This clonotype was sampled from a human donor in good health. Some clones in this sample may be carry-over from other donors' samples. Here the CDR3 reads CASRTLAGGLLPDTQYF.